This TCR beta chain was captured by sequencing in a study of T-cell memory formation after mild COVID-19. Study details: TCR clusters showed largely donor specificity. Whole-study findings and limits: Of the contracting clones, CD4+ ones lay mainly in CM and EM, and CD8+ ones in EMRA. Proof of SARS-CoV-2 specificity was absent for the second-wave clones that crested on day 37. Clones that got smaller from day 15 to 85 had even CD4/CD8, while clones growing later tipped toward CD4+.

Germline values: CDR1 SGHRS, CDR2 YFSETQ. The V and J ends lost 4 bases and 0 bases respectively, with 23 bases between them. The CDR3 consists of 18 residues. This clonotype was detected a few times. The antigen remains unidentified. Each CDR3 protein is one row after TCRdb ran MiXCR on the 5' RACE reads. This sample has about 250,000 distinct CDR3 sequences; 15% occur once, and the top ten carry 2% to 2.5%. Material: PBMCs or a T cell subset sorted from them (not recorded which). This chain connects TRBV5-1 to TRBJ2-7; D perhaps matches TRBD1 (5 bases). This receptor was identified in an adult woman who had mild COVID-19 (a few samples of this study predate the infection). Cell type and time point are not known. The CDR3 DNA sequence: TGCGCCAGCAGCCCCCTAGGTGGGGTAGGGGCCGGCTCCTACGAGCAGTACTTC. Translating gives CASSPLGGVGAGSYEQYF.